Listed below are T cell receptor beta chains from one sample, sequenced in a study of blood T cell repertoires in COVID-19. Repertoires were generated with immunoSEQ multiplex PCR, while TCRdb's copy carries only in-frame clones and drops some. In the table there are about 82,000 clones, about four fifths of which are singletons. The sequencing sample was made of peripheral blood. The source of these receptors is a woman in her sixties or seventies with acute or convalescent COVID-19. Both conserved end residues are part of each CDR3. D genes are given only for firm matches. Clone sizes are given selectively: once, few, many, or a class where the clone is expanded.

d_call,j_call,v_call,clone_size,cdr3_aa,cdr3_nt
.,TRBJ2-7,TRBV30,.,CAWSGGQPYEQYF,TGTGCCTGGAGTGGAGGACAGCCCTACGAGCAGTACTTC
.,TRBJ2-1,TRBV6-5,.,CASSNQANEQFF,TGTGCCTCTTCAAACCAGGCCAATGAGCAGTTCTTC
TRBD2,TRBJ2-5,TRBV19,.,CASSIGGGSQETQYF,TGTGCCAGTAGTATCGGGGGGGGGTCACAAGAGACCCAGTACTTC
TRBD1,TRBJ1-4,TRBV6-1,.,CASSEQGAGNEKLFF,TGTGCCAGCAGTGAGCAGGGGGCGGGTAATGAAAAACTGTTTTTT
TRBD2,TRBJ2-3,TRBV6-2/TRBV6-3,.,CASSYAGLGPTRDTQYF,TGTGCCAGCAGTTACGCTGGACTAGGACCCACAAGGGATACGCAGTATTTT
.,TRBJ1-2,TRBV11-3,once,CASSPTETNYGYTF,TGTGCCAGCAGCCCGACAGAAACCAACTATGGCTACACCTTC
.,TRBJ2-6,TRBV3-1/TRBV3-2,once,CASSQSTGVSGANVLTF,TGTGCCAGCAGCCAATCGACAGGCGTCTCTGGGGCCAACGTCCTGACTTTC
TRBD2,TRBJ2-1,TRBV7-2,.,CASSLTGTSRGNEQFF,TGTGCCAGCAGCTTGACCGGGACTAGCAGGGGCAATGAGCAGTTCTTC
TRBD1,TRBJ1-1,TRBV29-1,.,CGTGAWAFF,TGCGGGACAGGGGCTTGGGCTTTCTTT
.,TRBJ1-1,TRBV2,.,CASTSRRGDTEAFF,TGTGCCAGCACCTCCCGGCGGGGGGACACTGAAGCTTTCTTT
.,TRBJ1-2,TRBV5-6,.,CASRTSNGGYTF,TGTGCCAGCAGAACCAGTAATGGTGGCTACACCTTC
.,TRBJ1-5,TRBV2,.,CASSPQSNQPQHF,TGTGCCAGCAGCCCACAAAGCAATCAGCCCCAGCATTTT
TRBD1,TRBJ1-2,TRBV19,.,CASSTRQGRDYGYTF,TGTGCCAGTAGTACTCGACAGGGGAGAGACTATGGCTACACCTTC
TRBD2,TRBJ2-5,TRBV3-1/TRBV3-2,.,CASTPTSGGQETQYF,TGTGCCAGCACACCGACTAGCGGGGGGCAAGAGACCCAGTACTTC
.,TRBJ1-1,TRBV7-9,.,CASSLDLWLNTEAFF,TGTGCCAGCAGCTTAGATTTGTGGCTGAACACTGAAGCTTTCTTT
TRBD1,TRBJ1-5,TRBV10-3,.,CAISGQQGANQPQHF,TGTGCCATCAGTGGCCAGCAGGGGGCGAATCAGCCCCAGCATTTT
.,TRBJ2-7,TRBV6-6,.,CASSRSYEQYF,TGTGCCAGCAGTCGCTCGTACGAGCAGTACTTC
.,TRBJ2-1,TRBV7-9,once,CASSLGGGEQFF,TGTGCCAGCAGCTTAGGGGGCGGAGAGCAGTTCTTC
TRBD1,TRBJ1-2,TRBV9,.,CASSRIPGQGNYGYTF,TGTGCCAGCAGCCGGATTCCGGGACAGGGGAACTATGGCTACACCTTC
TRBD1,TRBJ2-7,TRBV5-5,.,CASSLAGQTLYEQYF,TGTGCCAGCAGCTTGGCGGGACAGACTCTGTACGAGCAGTACTTC
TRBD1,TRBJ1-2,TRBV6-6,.,CASTHDRDSSYGYTF,TGTGCCAGCACCCACGACAGGGACTCCTCCTATGGCTACACCTTC
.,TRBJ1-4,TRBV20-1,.,CSARPEEKLFF,TGCAGTGCTAGGCCGGAGGAAAAACTGTTTTTT
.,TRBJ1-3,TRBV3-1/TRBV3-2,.,CASSRGQGIYF,TGTGCCAGCAGCCGCGGCCAGGGCATATATTTT
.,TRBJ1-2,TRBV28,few,CASSLEGTGYGYTF,TGTGCCAGCAGTTTGGAGGGGACCGGCTATGGCTACACCTTC
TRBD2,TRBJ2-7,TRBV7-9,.,CASSSGDYPYEQYF,TGTGCCAGCAGTAGCGGGGACTACCCCTACGAGCAGTACTTC
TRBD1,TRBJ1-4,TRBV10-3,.,CAISPGKIGTGDEKLFF,TGTGCCATCAGTCCCGGTAAAATTGGGACAGGGGATGAAAAACTGTTTTTT